These 2 T cell receptor beta chains share one sample of origin, sequenced in a study of a mutant IDH1 vaccine in newly diagnosed glioma. Time point reported: week 11, during vaccination. Topical imiquimod accompanied each vaccine dose, which consisted of 300 ug of mutant IDH1 20-mer peptide. Sequencing was performed with immunoSEQ multiplex PCR; in TCRdb, only in-frame clones are kept and a portion is missing. Altogether around 100,000 clones are present, roughly 90% being singletons, with the ten largest covering roughly 0.57%. The antigens for these receptors are not known. Sequenced here: PBMCs, sampled from a glioma patient whose treatment included an IDH1 peptide vaccine. These receptors came from a woman in her forties or fifties with glioma.

This chain links TRBV5-1 with TRBJ2-7, with 9 bases fitting TRBD1. Germline V gene sequence: CDR1 SGHRS, CDR2 YFSETQ. The CDR3 covers 14 residues. Germline trimming cut 4 bases from V and 6 bases from J; bases unmatched to any gene: 8. The CDR3 DNA reads TGCGCCAGCAGCGGAACAGGGGGCCAGGGCGAGCAGTACTTC. It specifies CASSGTGGQGEQYF.

The V call is TRBV7-9, the J call TRBJ1-3; D is unclear. The V end was cut by 4 bases, the J end by 2 bases, with 9 bases between. The CDR3 covers 14 residues. Looked up from germline, CDR1 is SEHNR and CDR2 is FQNEAQ (reference sequence). The CDR3 loop is CASSSRNTGNTIYF. CDR3 nucleotides: TGTGCCAGCAGCTCCAGAAATACTGGAAACACCATATATTTT.